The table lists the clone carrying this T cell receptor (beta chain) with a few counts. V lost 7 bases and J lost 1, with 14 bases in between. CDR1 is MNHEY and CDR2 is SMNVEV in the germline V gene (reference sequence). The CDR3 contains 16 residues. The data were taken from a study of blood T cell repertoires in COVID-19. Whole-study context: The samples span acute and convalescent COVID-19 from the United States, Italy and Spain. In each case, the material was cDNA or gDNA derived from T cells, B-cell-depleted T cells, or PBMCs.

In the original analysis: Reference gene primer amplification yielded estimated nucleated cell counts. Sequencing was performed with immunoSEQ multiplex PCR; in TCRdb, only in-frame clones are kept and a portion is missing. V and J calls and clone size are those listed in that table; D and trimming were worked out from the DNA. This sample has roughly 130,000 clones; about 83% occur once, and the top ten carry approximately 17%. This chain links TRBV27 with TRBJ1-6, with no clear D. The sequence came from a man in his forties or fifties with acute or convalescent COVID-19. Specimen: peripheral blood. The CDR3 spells CASKKGRGSYNSPLHF. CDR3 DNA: TGTGCCAGCAAAAAGGGCCGAGGGTCCTATAATTCACCCCTCCACTTT.